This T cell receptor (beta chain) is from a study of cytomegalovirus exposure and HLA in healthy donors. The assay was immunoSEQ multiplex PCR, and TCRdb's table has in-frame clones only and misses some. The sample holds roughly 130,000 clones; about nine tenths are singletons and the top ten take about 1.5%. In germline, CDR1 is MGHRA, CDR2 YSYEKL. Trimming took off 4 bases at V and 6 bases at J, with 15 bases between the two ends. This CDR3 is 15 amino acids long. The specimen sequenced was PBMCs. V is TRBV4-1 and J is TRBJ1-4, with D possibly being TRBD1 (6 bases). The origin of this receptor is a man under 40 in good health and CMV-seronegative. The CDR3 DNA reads TGCGCCAGCAGCCCAGATACAGGGAGTGATGAAAAACTGTTTTTT. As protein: CASSPDTGSDEKLFF.